This T cell receptor beta chain derives from a study of early T cells in non-severe SARS-CoV-2 infection. Study-wide background: Chains were not paired, and sequencing was done on bulk RNA from unsorted whole blood. Study-level points and caveats: There was a bias toward anti-spike CD8 responses in VDJdb matching, which missed private and CD4 specificities.

This clonotype was picked up a small number of times. The antigen remains undetermined. The CDR3 loop spans 15 amino acids. V lost 5 bases and J lost 0, with 13 bases in between. Per the germline V gene, CDR1 is DFQATT and CDR2 is SNEGSKA (reference sequence). As part of library construction, unique molecular identifiers were attached to individual cDNA molecules. TCRdb re-called the 5' RACE reads with MiXCR, one entry per CDR3 protein. The table includes about 21,000 distinct CDR3 sequences, approximately 5.7% detected once. This receptor was identified in an adult who was a healthcare worker with PCR-confirmed SARS-CoV-2 infection or an uninfected control (not recorded which). The sample in question was whole blood, obtained at baseline. The V gene is TRBV20-1, the J gene TRBJ1-4; no definite D call. The chain's CDR3 is CSAAPIGATNEKLFF. The CDR3 region has the DNA TGCAGTGCTGCACCCATAGGAGCAACTAATGAAAAACTGTTTTTT.